Sequencing of this T cell receptor beta chain was carried out in a study of blood T cell repertoires in COVID-19. Participants came from roughly 23 US areas, aged about 18 to 89 years. In the authors' methods: Reference gene primer amplification in the assay estimated nucleated cell counts. This table comes from immunoSEQ multiplex PCR, and its TCRdb copy is limited to in-frame clones, with some not included. V, J and clone size are those of that table, while D and trimming were read from the DNA. The top ten hold over 8% of the sample, which has hundreds of thousands of clones, 89% seen once. V was shortened by 3 bases and J by 4 bases, with 17 bases between the two germline ends. Germline V gene lookup returns CDR1 SGDLS and CDR2 YYNGEE. The CDR3 spans 15 residues.

The chain carries TRBV9 and TRBJ2-7; possibly TRBD1 for D (5 bases). This clonotype originated in a woman between 35 and 50 years old who had recovered from COVID-19. Sequenced: PBMCs or T cells enriched from blood (not recorded which). The CDR3 bases are TGTGCCAGCAGCGAGGGGCTGGACAACCTTTACGAGCAGTACTTC. This encodes CASSEGLDNLYEQYF.